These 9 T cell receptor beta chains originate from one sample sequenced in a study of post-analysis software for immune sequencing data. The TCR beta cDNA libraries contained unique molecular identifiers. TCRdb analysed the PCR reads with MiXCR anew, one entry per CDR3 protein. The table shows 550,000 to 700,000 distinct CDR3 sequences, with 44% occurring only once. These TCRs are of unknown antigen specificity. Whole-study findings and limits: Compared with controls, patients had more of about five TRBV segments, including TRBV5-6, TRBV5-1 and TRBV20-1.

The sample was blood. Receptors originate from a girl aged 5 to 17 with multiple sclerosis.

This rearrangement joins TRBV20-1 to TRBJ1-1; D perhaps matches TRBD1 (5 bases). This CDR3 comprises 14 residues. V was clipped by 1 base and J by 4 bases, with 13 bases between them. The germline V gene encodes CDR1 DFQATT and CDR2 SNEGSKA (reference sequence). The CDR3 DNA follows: TGCAGTGCTAGAGCCGACGGGGGGGGCACTGAAGCTTTCTTT. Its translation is CSARADGGGTEAFF.

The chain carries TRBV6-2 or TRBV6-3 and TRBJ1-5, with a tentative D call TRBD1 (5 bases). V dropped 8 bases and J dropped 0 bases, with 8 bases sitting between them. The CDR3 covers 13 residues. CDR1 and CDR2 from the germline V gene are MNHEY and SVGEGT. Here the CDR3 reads CASQGYSNQPQHF. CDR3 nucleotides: TGTGCCAGCCAGGGATATAGCAATCAGCCCCAGCATTTT.

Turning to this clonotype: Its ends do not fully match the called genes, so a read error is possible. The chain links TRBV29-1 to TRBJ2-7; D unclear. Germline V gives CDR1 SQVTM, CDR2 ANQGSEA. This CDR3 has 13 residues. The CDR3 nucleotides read TGCAGCGTTGGTCCTCTAAGTTCCTACGGGCAGTACTTC. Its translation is CSVGPLSSYGQYF.

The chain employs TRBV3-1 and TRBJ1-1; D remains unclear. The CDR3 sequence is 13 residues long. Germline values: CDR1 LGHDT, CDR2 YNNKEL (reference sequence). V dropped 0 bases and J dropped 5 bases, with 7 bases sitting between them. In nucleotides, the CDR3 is TGTGCCAGCAGCCAAGAAGGGCGGACTGAAGCTTTCTTT. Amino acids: CASSQEGRTEAFF.

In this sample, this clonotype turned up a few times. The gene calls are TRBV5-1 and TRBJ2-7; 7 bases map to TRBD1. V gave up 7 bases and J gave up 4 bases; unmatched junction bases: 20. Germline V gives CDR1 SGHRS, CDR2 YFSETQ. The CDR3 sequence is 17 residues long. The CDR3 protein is CASSPNPLRGRDYEQYF. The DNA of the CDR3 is TGCGCCAGCTCACCTAACCCCCTTAGGGGGCGAGATTACGAGCAGTACTTC.

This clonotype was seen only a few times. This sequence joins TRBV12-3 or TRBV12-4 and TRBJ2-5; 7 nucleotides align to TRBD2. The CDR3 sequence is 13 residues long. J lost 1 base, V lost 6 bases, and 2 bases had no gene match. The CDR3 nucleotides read TGTGCCAGCAGGCTAGCGGCCCAAGAGACCCAGTACTTC. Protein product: CASRLAAQETQYF.

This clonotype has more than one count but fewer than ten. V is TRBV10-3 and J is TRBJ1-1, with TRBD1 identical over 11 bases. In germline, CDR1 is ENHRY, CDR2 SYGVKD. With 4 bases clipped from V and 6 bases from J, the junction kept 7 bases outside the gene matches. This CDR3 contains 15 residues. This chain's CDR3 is CAISGGTGGHAEAFF. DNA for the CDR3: TGTGCCATCAGTGGGGGGACAGGGGGTCATGCTGAAGCTTTCTTT.

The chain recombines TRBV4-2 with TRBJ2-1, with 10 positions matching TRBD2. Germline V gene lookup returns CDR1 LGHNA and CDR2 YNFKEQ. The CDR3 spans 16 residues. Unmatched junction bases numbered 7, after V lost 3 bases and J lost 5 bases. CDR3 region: CASSHPKRGGNNEQFF. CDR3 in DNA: TGTGCCAGCAGCCATCCTAAGCGGGGGGGAAACAATGAGCAGTTCTTC.

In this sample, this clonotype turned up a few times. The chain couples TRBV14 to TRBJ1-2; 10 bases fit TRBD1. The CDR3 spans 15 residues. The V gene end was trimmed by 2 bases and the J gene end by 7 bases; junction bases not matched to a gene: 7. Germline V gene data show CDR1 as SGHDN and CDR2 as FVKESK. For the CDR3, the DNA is TGTGCCAGCAGCCAAATTGACAGGGGGCGAAGTGGCTACACCTTC. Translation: CASSQIDRGRSGYTF.